Reported below is one T cell receptor (beta chain). Method: immunoSEQ multiplex PCR; TCRdb's copy keeps in-frame clones and lacks some. The data show fewer than 450,000 clones, 88% seen once. V lost 3 bases, J lost 9 bases, and 17 bases stayed unmatched. Germline V lookup: CDR1 SGDLS, CDR2 YYNGEE. The CDR3 runs 17 residues. The data were taken from a study of blood T cell repertoires in COVID-19. Sequencing was carried out using peripheral blood. The source is a woman in her forties or fifties with COVID-19, enrolled during active disease. V and J are TRBV9 and TRBJ2-1; 8 bases are a match to TRBD1. The CDR3, as DNA: TGTGCCAGCAGCGATTCCAGATCCGGACAGGGTTTTGGTGAGCAGTTCTTC. Protein product: CASSDSRSGQGFGEQFF.